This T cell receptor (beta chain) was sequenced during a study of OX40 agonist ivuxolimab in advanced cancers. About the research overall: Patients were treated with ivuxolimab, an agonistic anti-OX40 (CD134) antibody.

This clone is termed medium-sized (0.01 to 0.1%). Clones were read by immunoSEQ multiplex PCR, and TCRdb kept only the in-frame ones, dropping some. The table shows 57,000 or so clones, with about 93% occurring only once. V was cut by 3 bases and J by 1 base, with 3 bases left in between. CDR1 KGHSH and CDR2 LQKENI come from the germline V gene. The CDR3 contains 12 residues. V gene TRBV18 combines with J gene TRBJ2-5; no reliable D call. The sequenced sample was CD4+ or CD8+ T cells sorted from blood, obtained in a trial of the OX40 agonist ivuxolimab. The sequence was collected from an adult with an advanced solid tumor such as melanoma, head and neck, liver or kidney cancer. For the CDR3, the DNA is TGTGCCAGCTCACCGACCCAAGAGACCCAGTACTTC. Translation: CASSPTQETQYF.